The 17 T cell receptor beta chains in this list originate from one sample, sequenced in a study of T cell changes during pregnancy in multiple sclerosis. The protocol was immunoSEQ multiplex PCR, while the TCRdb copy is restricted to in-frame clones and leaves out a portion. The sample consists of more than 35,000 clones, 92% of them appearing once. This sample comprised CD4+ T cells from peripheral blood mononuclear cells, obtained in the third trimester of pregnancy. These receptors were collected from a female donor with multiple sclerosis, enrolled in a pregnancy study.

The chain recombines TRBV19 with TRBJ1-5; 7 bases map to TRBD1. V lost 3 bases and J lost 0; bases outside the gene matches: 11. From germline, CDR1 is LNHDA and CDR2 SQIVND (reference sequence). CDR3 length: 18 residues. The CDR3 spells CASSITRGQRYSNQPQHF. CDR3 DNA sequence: TGTGCCAGTAGTATCACTAGGGGACAGAGGTATAGCAATCAGCCCCAGCATTTT.

The V gene is TRBV7-2, the J gene TRBJ1-2, with 8 bases fitting TRBD1. The V segment lost 4 bases and the J segment 4 bases; nucleotides outside the gene matches: 8. CDR1 is SGHTA, CDR2 FQGNSA, per germline. CDR3 size: 15 residues. The CDR3 spells CASSSKRTGSYGYTF. CDR3 nucleotide sequence: TGTGCCAGCAGCTCTAAACGGACAGGGAGCTATGGCTACACCTTC.

The chain couples TRBV6-1 to TRBJ1-3; D not certain. CDR1 and CDR2 from the germline V gene are MNHNS and SASEGT. Trimming left V 1 base short and J 0 bases short, with 7 bases between. The CDR3 runs to 15 residues. The CDR3 DNA reads TGTGCCAGCAGTGAAGTGCAACACTCTGGAAACACCATATATTTT. Its translation is CASSEVQHSGNTIYF.

The chain employs TRBV5-1 and TRBJ1-3; the D is unclear. The CDR3 is 15 amino acids. Germline assignment: CDR1 SGHRS and CDR2 YFSETQ. V lost 0 bases, J lost 1 base, and 8 bases lay in between. The CDR3 DNA reads as TGCGCCAGCAGCTTGGAGAGCTTTTCTGGAAACACCATATATTTT. Protein product: CASSLESFSGNTIYF.

The chain uses TRBV5-1 and TRBJ2-7; 9 bases fit TRBD1. Per germline, CDR1 SGHRS and CDR2 YFSETQ. J lost 0 bases, V lost 3 bases, and 10 bases had no gene match. CDR3 length: 17 amino acids. The DNA for the CDR3 is TGCGCCAGCAGCTCCCGAACAGGGGGCCATTACTCCTACGAGCAGTACTTC. It translates to CASSSRTGGHYSYEQYF. The whole variable domain, filled in from reference TRBV5-1 and TRBJ2-7, reads KAGVTQTPRYLIKTRGQQVTLSCSPISGHRSVSWYQQTPGQGLQFLFEYFSETQRNKGNFPGRFSGRQFSNSRSEMNVSTLELGDSALYLCASSSRTGGHYSYEQYFGPGTRLTVT.

The chain has TRBV11-2 and TRBJ1-1; D unclear. Germline CDR1 is SGHAT and CDR2 is FQNNGV. V dropped 2 bases and J dropped 7 bases, with 8 bases sitting between them. The CDR3 spans 12 residues. The CDR3 region has the DNA TGTGCCAGCAGCTTATCGCCTAGTGAAGCTTTCTTT. This encodes CASSLSPSEAFF.

The chain has TRBV5-1 and TRBJ2-1; no definite D call. Trimming pared 6 bases from V and 3 bases from J, leaving 4 bases between. Germline-derived CDR1 and CDR2 are SGHRS and YFSETQ. The CDR3 is made up of 11 amino acids. The CDR3 DNA reads TGCGCCAGCACCATCTACAATGAGCAGTTCTTC. Its translation is CASTIYNEQFF. Combining the CDR3 with reference TRBV5-1 and TRBJ2-1 gives the whole variable domain KAGVTQTPRYLIKTRGQQVTLSCSPISGHRSVSWYQQTPGQGLQFLFEYFSETQRNKGNFPGRFSGRQFSNSRSEMNVSTLELGDSALYLCASTIYNEQFFGPGTRLTVL.

The chain uses TRBV9 and TRBJ2-2; D not resolved. Per the germline V gene, CDR1 is SGDLS and CDR2 is YYNGEE. V shed 3 bases and J shed 3 bases, with 3 bases lying between them. The CDR3 contains 12 residues. CDR3 DNA sequence: TGTGCCAGCAGCGCTTACACCGGGGAGCTGTTTTTT. Amino acids: CASSAYTGELFF.

The chain uses TRBV19 and TRBJ1-3; 7 bases align to TRBD1. CDR3 size: 16 residues. V was pared by 1 base and J by 1 base, with 4 bases of the junction left unmatched. The germline gives CDR1 LNHDA, CDR2 SQIVND (reference sequence). CDR3 sequence reads: CASSIGDSRSGNTIYF. Written as DNA, the CDR3 is TGTGCCAGTAGTATAGGGGACAGCCGGTCTGGAAACACCATATATTTT.

This chain connects TRBV5-1 to TRBJ2-2; 12 nucleotides line up with TRBD2. Germline CDR1 SGHRS, CDR2 YFSETQ. J lost 4 bases, V lost 4 bases, and 5 bases had no gene match. The CDR3 totals 16 residues. The CDR3: CASSSLAGGVTGELFF. Written as DNA, the CDR3 is TGCGCCAGCAGCAGCCTAGCGGGAGGGGTCACCGGGGAGCTGTTTTTT.

The chain is built from TRBV6-5 and TRBJ2-1; TRBD2 matches at 12 bases. The V gene end was trimmed by 4 bases and the J gene end by 7 bases; junction bases not matched to a gene: 5. The CDR3 covers 15 residues. The V gene's germline CDR1 is MNHEY and CDR2 SVGAGI. CDR3 bases: TGTGCCAGCAGTTCGACTAGCGGGAGAATTAATGAGCAGTTCTTC. This translates into CASSSTSGRINEQFF.

The chain combines TRBV5-1 with TRBJ2-3; 7 bases map to TRBD2. Germline V lookup: CDR1 SGHRS, CDR2 YFSETQ. The junction had 9 bases not matched to a gene; V was cut back by 0 bases and J by 5 bases. The CDR3 has 16 residues. Here the CDR3 reads CASSLDGGGRGDTQYF. As DNA, the CDR3 is TGCGCCAGCAGCTTGGATGGGGGAGGGAGGGGAGATACGCAGTATTTT.

V gene TRBV5-6 combines with J gene TRBJ2-7, with 9 bases identical to TRBD1. Looked up from germline, CDR1 is SGHDT and CDR2 is YYEEEE. The V and J ends lost 4 bases and 2 bases, in that order; junction bases with no gene match: 4. This CDR3 contains 14 residues. CDR3 nucleotides: TGTGCCAGCAGCGGGACAGGGATCACCTACGAGCAGTACTTC. Its translation is CASSGTGITYEQYF.

The chain has TRBV19 and TRBJ2-7; 10 nucleotides align to TRBD2. Germline V lookup: CDR1 LNHDA, CDR2 SQIVND (reference sequence). Losses at the gene ends were 5 bases for V and 3 bases for J; bases not matched to a gene: 10. This CDR3 is 16 amino acids long. This CDR3 reads CASSRKLAGLIYEQYF. The CDR3 DNA is TGTGCCAGTAGTCGCAAACTAGCGGGGCTTATCTACGAGCAGTACTTC. Variable domain in full (rest from reference TRBV19 and TRBJ2-7): DGGITQSPKYLFRKEGQNVTLSCEQNLNHDAMYWYRQDPGQGLRLIYYSQIVNDFQKGDIAEGYSVSREKKESFPLTVTSAQKNPTAFYLCASSRKLAGLIYEQYFGPGTRLTVT.

This chain connects TRBV6-4 to TRBJ2-1; a possible D gene is TRBD2 (5 bases). This CDR3 has 12 residues. Germline lookup yields CDR1 MRHNA and CDR2 SNTAGT. V lost 1 base and J lost 11, with 9 bases in between. In DNA, the CDR3 is TGTGCCAGCAGTGACTTCCTAGCCCAGCAGTTCTTC. The encoded protein is CASSDFLAQQFF.

V is TRBV9 and J is TRBJ1-2; D gene uncertain. Trimming removed 2 bases at V and 8 bases at J, with 13 bases between. This CDR3 region has 13 residues. The germline gives CDR1 SGDLS, CDR2 YYNGEE. The CDR3 nucleotides are TGTGCCAGCAGCGTGCAAGGTAGCGGAGGCTACACCTTC. This encodes CASSVQGSGGYTF.

The rearrangement links TRBV29-1 to TRBJ1-2; TRBD1 agrees at 7 bases. Trimming at V came to 0 bases and at J to 4 bases, leaving 11 bases not matched to a gene. There are 16 residues in the CDR3. The germline V gene has CDR1 SQVTM and CDR2 ANQGSEA. CDR3 sequence: CSVEERGLDTGYGYTF. The DNA for the CDR3 is TGCAGCGTTGAAGAGAGGGGGCTGGACACGGGCTATGGCTACACCTTC.